The source of this T cell receptor (beta chain) is a study of CD4 T cells in relation to SARS-CoV-2 and coronaviruses. Looking at the study overall: ViraFEST: roughly ten-day antigen culture of PBMCs, then TCR beta CDR3 sequencing.

Unexposed donor CD4+ T cells date from about 2011-2019, before the COVID-19 pandemic. The cells were cultured for around ten days before CD4+ T cells were isolated. Repertoires were generated with immunoSEQ multiplex PCR, while TCRdb's copy carries only in-frame clones and drops some. The profile shows over 10,000 clones, approximately 80% of them singletons. V gave up 4 bases and J gave up 5 bases; unmatched junction bases: 14. Germline V lookup: CDR1 SGHRS, CDR2 YFSETQ. This CDR3 has 17 amino acids. As regards this clone: Its specificity is unknown.

The material sequenced was CD4+ T cells from PBMCs, cultured in vitro. This sequence originates from a human donor in good health. The chain uses TRBV5-1 and TRBJ2-5; 10 positions agree with TRBD2. CDR3 sequence (DNA): TGCGCCAGCAGCCGGGGGTCTAGCGGGGGAGGCGAGGAGACCCAGTACTTC. Translation: CASSRGSSGGGEETQYF.